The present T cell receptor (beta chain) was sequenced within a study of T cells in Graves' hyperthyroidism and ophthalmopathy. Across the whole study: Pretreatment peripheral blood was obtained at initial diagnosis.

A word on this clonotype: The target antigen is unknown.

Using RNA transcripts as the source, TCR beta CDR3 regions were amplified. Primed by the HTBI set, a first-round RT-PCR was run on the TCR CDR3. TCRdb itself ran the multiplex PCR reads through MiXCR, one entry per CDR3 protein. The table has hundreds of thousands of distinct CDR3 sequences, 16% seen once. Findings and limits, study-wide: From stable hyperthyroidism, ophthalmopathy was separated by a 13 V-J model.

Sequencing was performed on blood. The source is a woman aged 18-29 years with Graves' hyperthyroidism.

In DNA, the CDR3 is TGTGCCAGCAGCTTAGGGGGCGGGAGTCCCATAGTAGATACGCAGTATTTT. Residues: CASSLGGGSPIVDTQYF. V is TRBV11-3 and J is TRBJ2-3; TRBD2 aligns across 7 bases. The CDR3 is 17 amino acids. Germline CDR1 is SGHNT and CDR2 is YENEEA. V lost 1 base, J lost 5 bases, and 12 bases stayed unmatched.